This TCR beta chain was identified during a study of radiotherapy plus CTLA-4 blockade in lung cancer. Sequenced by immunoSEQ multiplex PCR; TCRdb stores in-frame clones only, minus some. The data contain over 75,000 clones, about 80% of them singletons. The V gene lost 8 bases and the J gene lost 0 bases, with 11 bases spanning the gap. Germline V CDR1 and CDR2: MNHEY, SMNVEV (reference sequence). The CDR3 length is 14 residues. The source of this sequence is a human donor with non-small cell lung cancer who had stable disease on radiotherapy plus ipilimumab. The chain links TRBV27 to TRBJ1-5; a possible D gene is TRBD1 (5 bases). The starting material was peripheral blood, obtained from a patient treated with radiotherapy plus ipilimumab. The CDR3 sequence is CASAKDTSNQPQHF. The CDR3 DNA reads TGTGCCAGCGCGAAGGACACTAGCAATCAGCCCCAGCATTTT.